These 31 T cell receptor beta chains originate from one sample sequenced in a study of cytomegalovirus exposure and HLA in healthy donors. Primers: 60 Vbeta forward and 13 Jbeta reverse. Measured with immunoSEQ multiplex PCR; TCRdb has only the in-frame clones, and not every one. Altogether about 110,000 clones are present, 73% being singletons, with the ten largest covering 8.4%. Input material: PBMCs. The receptors come from a man between 35 and 55 years old in good health and CMV-seronegative.

This clone was recorded a few times. A junction boundary mismatches the germline segment, possibly from a read error. The chain employs TRBV7-9 and TRBJ2-7; D is possibly TRBD1 or TRBD2 (5 bases each). The V gene's germline CDR1 is SEHNR and CDR2 FQNEAQ (reference sequence). This CDR3 has 14 residues. The CDR3: CSSSGRAQTYEQYF. In nucleotides, the CDR3 is TGTTCCAGCAGCGGCAGGGCCCAAACCTACGAGCAGTACTTC. Variable domain in full (rest from reference TRBV7-9 and TRBJ2-7): DTGVSQNPRHKITKRGQNVTFRCDPISEHNRLYWYRQTLGQGPEFLTYFQNEAQLEKSRLLSDRFSAERPKGSFSTLEIQRTEQGDSAMYLCSSSGRAQTYEQYFGPGTRLTVT.

With respect to this clone: One end of the junction is discordant with germline, which a read error may explain. The V and J genes are TRBV5-4 and TRBJ2-7, with 7 bases identical to TRBD1. Germline V CDR1 and CDR2: SGHNT, YYREEE (reference sequence). The CDR3 is 16 amino acids. Here the CDR3 reads CASSQDHTGATYEQYF. The CDR3 DNA sequence: TGCGCCAGCAGCCAAGATCACACAGGGGCGACCTACGAGCAGTACTTC. The variable domain in full, with the rest retrieved from reference TRBV5-4 and TRBJ2-7, is ETGVTQSPTHLIKTRGQQVTLRCSSQSGHNTVSWYQQALGQGPQFIFQYYREEENGRGNFPPRFSGLQFPNYSSELNVNALELDDSALYLCASSQDHTGATYEQYFGPGTRLTVT.

The rearrangement joins TRBV4-3 to TRBJ2-7, with 9 bases fitting TRBD2. From germline, CDR1 is LGHNA and CDR2 YSLEER. With V trimmed by 2 bases and J by 0 bases, 5 bases remained unmatched. The CDR3 has 16 residues. CDR3 sequence reads: CASSQNSGGFSYEQYF. CDR3 bases: TGCGCCAGCAGCCAAAATAGCGGGGGCTTCTCCTACGAGCAGTACTTC.

The CDR3 region has the DNA TGTGCCAGCAGTTACTCTAGCGGGGGTAGGGACGAGCAGTACTTC. This encodes CASSYSSGGRDEQYF. The V and J genes are TRBV6-6 and TRBJ2-7; 9 positions agree with TRBD2. Per the germline V gene, CDR1 is MNHNY and CDR2 is SVGAGI (reference sequence). CDR3 size: 15 residues. V lost 0 bases, J lost 5 bases, and 5 bases stayed unmatched.

The chain uses TRBV4-3 and TRBJ1-2; 7 bases align to TRBD1. This CDR3 contains 15 residues. Per germline, CDR1 LGHNA and CDR2 YSLEER. V shed 4 bases, J shed 0 bases, and the junction held 5 bases outside the gene matches. The CDR3, as DNA: TGCGCCAGCAGCCTTTCAGGGGGGACTAACTATGGCTACACCTTC. Translated, it gives CASSLSGGTNYGYTF.

There are a few counts of this clone. The rearrangement uses TRBV27 and TRBJ1-5, with 9 nucleotides matching TRBD1. This CDR3 spans 16 amino acids. J gave up 0 bases and V 6 bases, and 6 bases lay outside the gene matches. Per germline, CDR1 MNHEY and CDR2 SMNVEV (reference sequence). CDR3 DNA sequence: TGTGCCAGCAGCGAAGGGACAGGGTATAGCAATCAGCCCCAGCATTTT. It yields the protein CASSEGTGYSNQPQHF.

The V gene is TRBV4-3, the J gene TRBJ2-5, with D possibly matching TRBD1 (5 bases). Germline CDR1 is LGHNA and CDR2 is YSLEER. This CDR3 comprises 15 residues. Trimming removed 0 bases at V and 5 bases at J, with 13 bases between. In DNA, the CDR3 is TGCGCCAGCAGCCAAGATATCAGGGAACGGGAGACCCAGTACTTC. Its protein is CASSQDIRERETQYF.

In regard to this clone: The junction does not match germline at one end; this may be a read error. The chain joins TRBV7-8 to TRBJ2-1; TRBD1 matches 12 bases. The germline CDR1 and CDR2 sequences are SGHVS and FQNEAQ. There are 12 residues in the CDR3. The chain's CDR3 is CASSVSGTGGLF. CDR3 coding DNA: TGTGCCAGCAGCGTCTCCGGGACAGGGGGCCTCTTC. The variable domain in full, completed from reference TRBV7-8 and TRBJ2-1, reads GAGVSQSPRYKVAKRGQDVALRCDPISGHVSLFWYQQALGQGPEFLTYFQNEAQLDKSGLPSDRFFAERPEGSVSTLKIQRTQQEDSAVYLCASSVSGTGGLFGPGTRLTVL.

CDR3 in DNA: TGTGCCAGTAGTATAGGTGGGACAGGAAGAGATCAGCCCCAGCATTTT. Its translation: CASSIGGTGRDQPQHF. The chain employs TRBV19 and TRBJ1-5; 8 bases fit TRBD1. This CDR3 has 16 residues. The V and J ends lost 1 base and 5 bases, in that order; junction bases with no gene match: 7. CDR1 is LNHDA, CDR2 SQIVND, per germline (reference sequence).

This chain uses TRBV19 with TRBJ1-1; D not certain. Trimming pared 5 bases from V and 0 bases from J, leaving 7 bases between. Germline V gene data show CDR1 as LNHDA and CDR2 as SQIVND (reference sequence). CDR3 length equals 13 residues. The CDR3 sequence is CASSSLMNTEAFF. The CDR3 DNA follows: TGTGCCAGTAGTTCTCTAATGAACACTGAAGCTTTCTTT.

This chain connects TRBV4-2 to TRBJ1-4; possible D gene TRBD1, 6 bases. Germline assignment: CDR1 LGHNA and CDR2 YNFKEQ. V lost 3 bases and J 2 bases, leaving 13 bases between the germline ends. This CDR3 is 16 amino acids long. The CDR3 DNA reads TGTGCCAGCAGCCAGCAAAACAGGGATACTAATGAAAAACTGTTTTTT. Protein product: CASSQQNRDTNEKLFF.

The rearrangement links TRBV27 to TRBJ1-5; TRBD1 matches at 8 bases. Germline V lookup: CDR1 MNHEY, CDR2 SMNVEV (reference sequence). CDR3 size: 13 residues. V was pared by 5 bases and J by 7 bases, with 4 bases of the junction left unmatched. The CDR3 DNA reads TGTGCCAGCAGTCCCAGGGGGCACCAGCCCCAGCATTTT. It encodes CASSPRGHQPQHF.

This chain uses TRBV27 with TRBJ1-1; a weak D match, TRBD1 (5 bases). Germline-derived CDR1 and CDR2 are MNHEY and SMNVEV (reference sequence). V lost 2 bases and J 7 bases, leaving 11 bases between the germline ends. The CDR3 loop spans 13 amino acids. The CDR3 nucleotides read TGTGCCAGCAGTTTAATAGCAGGGATTGAAGCTTTCTTT. It translates to CASSLIAGIEAFF.

The chain combines TRBV6-6 with TRBJ2-7; 7 bases align to TRBD2. Trimming removed 6 bases from V and 6 bases from J; junction bases left unmatched: 11. Germline V gene lookup returns CDR1 MNHNY and CDR2 SVGAGI (reference sequence). The CDR3 extends over 14 amino acids. CDR3 in DNA: TGTGCCAGCAGGACTGGGGGGGGTTCTTCCGAGCAGTACTTC. This encodes CASRTGGGSSEQYF.

The rearrangement joins TRBV28 to TRBJ2-1; 8 positions agree with TRBD2. The CDR3 is 15 residues long. CDR1 and CDR2 (germline): MDHEN, SYDVKM. V gave up 5 bases and J gave up 9 bases; unmatched junction bases: 12. The CDR3 loop is CASSPPSGGAGEQFF. CDR3 DNA sequence: TGTGCCAGCAGTCCCCCCTCCGGGGGGGCGGGTGAGCAGTTCTTC.

This chain connects TRBV6-5 to TRBJ2-2; 9 bases fit TRBD1. The CDR3 length is 15 residues. CDR1 and CDR2 from the germline V gene are MNHEY and SVGAGI. V lost 2 bases and J lost 6; bases outside the gene matches: 4. This CDR3 reads CASSYNRGRPGELFF. The CDR3 nucleotides are TGTGCCAGCAGTTACAACAGGGGGCGTCCCGGGGAGCTGTTTTTT.

The chain carries TRBV6-4 and TRBJ2-1; 10 nucleotides match TRBD2. Trimming took 2 bases from V and 3 from J; bases not matched to a gene: 1. Looked up from germline, CDR1 is MRHNA and CDR2 is SNTAGT. This CDR3 has 15 amino acids. The CDR3 nucleotides read TGTGCCAGCAGTGACCTAGCGGGGGACTACAATGAGCAGTTCTTC. Amino acid sequence: CASSDLAGDYNEQFF.

The chain combines TRBV10-3 with TRBJ1-2; 10 nucleotides line up with TRBD1. Looked up from germline, CDR1 is ENHRY and CDR2 is SYGVKD. The V and J ends lost 6 bases and 5 bases, in that order; junction bases with no gene match: 6. The length of the CDR3 is 14 residues. The DNA of the CDR3 is TGTGCCATCAGCGCCGGGACAGGGGAATATGGCTACACCTTC. Protein: CAISAGTGEYGYTF.

The chain recombines TRBV7-8 with TRBJ2-1; a weak D match, TRBD2 (5 bases). The V gene lost 2 bases and the J gene lost 6 bases, with 20 bases spanning the gap. Germline CDR1 is SGHVS and CDR2 is FQNEAQ. The CDR3 sequence is 17 residues long. CDR3 coding DNA: TGTGCCAGCAGCTTACGGCTGAGAGAACTAGAGGGCAATGAGCAGTTCTTC. As protein: CASSLRLRELEGNEQFF.

The rearrangement links TRBV7-9 to TRBJ1-4, with D maybe TRBD1 (5 bases). Deletions cut 4 bases from V and 3 bases from J, with 12 bases between. Germline values: CDR1 SEHNR, CDR2 FQNEAQ (reference sequence). There are 15 residues in the CDR3. This CDR3 is CASSSGGFANEKLFF. For the CDR3, the DNA is TGTGCCAGCAGCTCCGGGGGTTTCGCTAATGAAAAACTGTTTTTT.

CDR3 sequence reads: CASSQTGVRTEAFF. CDR3 DNA: TGTGCCAGCAGTCAAACAGGGGTGCGCACTGAAGCTTTCTTT. J is TRBJ1-1 and V is TRBV2, with TRBD1 matching over 7 bases. This CDR3 comprises 14 residues. V shed 5 bases and J 4 bases; nucleotides not matched to a gene: 7. The germline CDR1 and CDR2 sequences are SNHLY and FYNNEI.

The chain couples TRBV7-8 to TRBJ2-3, with TRBD1 matching over 8 bases. Germline V CDR1 and CDR2: SGHVS, FQNEAQ. There are 15 residues in the CDR3. The V segment lost 5 bases and the J segment 4 bases; nucleotides outside the gene matches: 8. The CDR3 loop reads CASSQIGQGSDTQYF. The CDR3, as DNA: TGTGCCAGCAGCCAGATAGGACAGGGTTCAGATACGCAGTATTTT.

This chain joins TRBV29-1 and TRBJ1-1, with unresolved D. CDR1 is SQVTM, CDR2 ANQGSEA, per germline. The CDR3 length is 13 residues. V lost 2 bases and J 10 bases, leaving 17 bases between the germline ends. As DNA, the CDR3 is TGCAGCGTTGAACCGATTGGGTCCTGCGGAGCTTTCTTT. It yields the protein CSVEPIGSCGAFF. Complete variable domain (other parts from reference TRBV29-1 and TRBJ1-1): SAVISQKPSRDICQRGTSLTIQCQVDSQVTMMFWYRQQPGQSLTLIATANQGSEATYESGFVIDKFPISRPNLTFSTLTVSNMSPEDSSIYLCSVEPIGSCGAFFGQGTRLTVV.

The J gene is TRBJ1-2, the V gene TRBV9; D is possibly TRBD1 (5 bases). Germline-derived CDR1 and CDR2 are SGDLS and YYNGEE. The CDR3 contains 18 residues. The V gene lost 0 bases and the J gene lost 6 bases, with 24 bases spanning the gap. The DNA of the CDR3 is TGTGCCAGCAGCGTAGGAGCGGGTGAGGGACGGGTGCAGGATGGCTACACCTTC. Translated, it gives CASSVGAGEGRVQDGYTF.

This clone was seen a few times. This chain joins TRBV15 and TRBJ1-1, with D unclear. CDR1 LNHNV and CDR2 YYDKDF come from the germline V gene (reference sequence). This CDR3 spans 13 amino acids. The germline V and J ends were trimmed by 6 bases and 0 bases, with 8 bases remaining between them. Here the CDR3 DNA reads TGTGCCACCAGTCGGGGAGTGAACACTGAAGCTTTCTTT. Translation: CATSRGVNTEAFF.

The rearrangement links TRBV6-1 to TRBJ1-1; 7 positions match TRBD1. This CDR3 is built from 13 residues. The germline gives CDR1 MNHNS, CDR2 SASEGT. Trimming removed 6 bases from V and 11 bases from J; junction bases left unmatched: 12. CDR3 in amino acids: CASSRGQQGDAFF. The CDR3 coding sequence is TGTGCCAGCAGCCGGGGACAGCAAGGAGACGCTTTCTTT.

The chain recombines TRBV7-9 with TRBJ1-4; 8 bases fit TRBD1. The CDR3 spans 16 residues. In germline, CDR1 is SEHNR, CDR2 FQNEAQ (reference sequence). Trimming at V came to 4 bases and at J to 7 bases, leaving 11 bases not matched to a gene. The CDR3 is CASSYTSTGEGEKLFF. The CDR3 bases are TGTGCCAGCAGCTACACTTCGACAGGGGAGGGTGAAAAACTGTTTTTT.

The V and J genes are TRBV27 and TRBJ2-3, with D tentatively TRBD1 (6 bases). This CDR3 has 15 residues. V shed 7 bases and J shed 2 bases, with 16 bases lying between them. Germline V lookup: CDR1 MNHEY, CDR2 SMNVEV (reference sequence). The DNA for the CDR3 is TGTGCCAGCACATTAAGGGGACAAGTCACAGATACGCAGTATTTT. The encoded protein is CASTLRGQVTDTQYF.

This rearrangement joins TRBV5-5 to TRBJ2-3; TRBD2 is a possible D gene (6 bases). Looked up from germline, CDR1 is SGHKS and CDR2 is YYEKEE (reference sequence). Trimming left V 4 bases short and J 6 bases short, with 12 bases between. CDR3 length: 13 amino acids. CDR3 residues: CASSPNGGDTQYF. The CDR3 bases are TGTGCCAGCAGCCCGAACGGAGGGGATACGCAGTATTTT.

The chain carries TRBV9 and TRBJ2-4, with 7 bases matching TRBD2. CDR3 size: 19 residues. Germline CDR1 and CDR2: SGDLS and YYNGEE. Trimming cost V 3 bases and J 0 bases; bases outside gene matches: 15. CDR3 protein: CASSAPPAASGLAKNIQYF. The CDR3 nucleotides read TGTGCCAGCAGCGCCCCGCCCGCGGCTAGCGGATTAGCCAAAAACATTCAGTACTTC. Combining the CDR3 with reference TRBV9 and TRBJ2-4 gives the whole variable domain DSGVTQTPKHLITATGQRVTLRCSPRSGDLSVYWYQQSLDQGLQFLIQYYNGEERAKGNILERFSAQQFPDLHSELNLSSLELGDSALYFCASSAPPAASGLAKNIQYFGAGTRLSVL.

The chain joins TRBV6-4 to TRBJ1-5, with TRBD1 identical over 9 bases. CDR1 is MRHNA and CDR2 is SNTAGT in the germline V gene. Losses at the gene ends were 4 bases for V and 2 bases for J; bases not matched to a gene: 0. The CDR3 is 14 amino acids. CDR3 nucleotides: TGTGCCAGCAGTGGGACAGGGGGCAATCAGCCCCAGCATTTT. The encoded protein is CASSGTGGNQPQHF.